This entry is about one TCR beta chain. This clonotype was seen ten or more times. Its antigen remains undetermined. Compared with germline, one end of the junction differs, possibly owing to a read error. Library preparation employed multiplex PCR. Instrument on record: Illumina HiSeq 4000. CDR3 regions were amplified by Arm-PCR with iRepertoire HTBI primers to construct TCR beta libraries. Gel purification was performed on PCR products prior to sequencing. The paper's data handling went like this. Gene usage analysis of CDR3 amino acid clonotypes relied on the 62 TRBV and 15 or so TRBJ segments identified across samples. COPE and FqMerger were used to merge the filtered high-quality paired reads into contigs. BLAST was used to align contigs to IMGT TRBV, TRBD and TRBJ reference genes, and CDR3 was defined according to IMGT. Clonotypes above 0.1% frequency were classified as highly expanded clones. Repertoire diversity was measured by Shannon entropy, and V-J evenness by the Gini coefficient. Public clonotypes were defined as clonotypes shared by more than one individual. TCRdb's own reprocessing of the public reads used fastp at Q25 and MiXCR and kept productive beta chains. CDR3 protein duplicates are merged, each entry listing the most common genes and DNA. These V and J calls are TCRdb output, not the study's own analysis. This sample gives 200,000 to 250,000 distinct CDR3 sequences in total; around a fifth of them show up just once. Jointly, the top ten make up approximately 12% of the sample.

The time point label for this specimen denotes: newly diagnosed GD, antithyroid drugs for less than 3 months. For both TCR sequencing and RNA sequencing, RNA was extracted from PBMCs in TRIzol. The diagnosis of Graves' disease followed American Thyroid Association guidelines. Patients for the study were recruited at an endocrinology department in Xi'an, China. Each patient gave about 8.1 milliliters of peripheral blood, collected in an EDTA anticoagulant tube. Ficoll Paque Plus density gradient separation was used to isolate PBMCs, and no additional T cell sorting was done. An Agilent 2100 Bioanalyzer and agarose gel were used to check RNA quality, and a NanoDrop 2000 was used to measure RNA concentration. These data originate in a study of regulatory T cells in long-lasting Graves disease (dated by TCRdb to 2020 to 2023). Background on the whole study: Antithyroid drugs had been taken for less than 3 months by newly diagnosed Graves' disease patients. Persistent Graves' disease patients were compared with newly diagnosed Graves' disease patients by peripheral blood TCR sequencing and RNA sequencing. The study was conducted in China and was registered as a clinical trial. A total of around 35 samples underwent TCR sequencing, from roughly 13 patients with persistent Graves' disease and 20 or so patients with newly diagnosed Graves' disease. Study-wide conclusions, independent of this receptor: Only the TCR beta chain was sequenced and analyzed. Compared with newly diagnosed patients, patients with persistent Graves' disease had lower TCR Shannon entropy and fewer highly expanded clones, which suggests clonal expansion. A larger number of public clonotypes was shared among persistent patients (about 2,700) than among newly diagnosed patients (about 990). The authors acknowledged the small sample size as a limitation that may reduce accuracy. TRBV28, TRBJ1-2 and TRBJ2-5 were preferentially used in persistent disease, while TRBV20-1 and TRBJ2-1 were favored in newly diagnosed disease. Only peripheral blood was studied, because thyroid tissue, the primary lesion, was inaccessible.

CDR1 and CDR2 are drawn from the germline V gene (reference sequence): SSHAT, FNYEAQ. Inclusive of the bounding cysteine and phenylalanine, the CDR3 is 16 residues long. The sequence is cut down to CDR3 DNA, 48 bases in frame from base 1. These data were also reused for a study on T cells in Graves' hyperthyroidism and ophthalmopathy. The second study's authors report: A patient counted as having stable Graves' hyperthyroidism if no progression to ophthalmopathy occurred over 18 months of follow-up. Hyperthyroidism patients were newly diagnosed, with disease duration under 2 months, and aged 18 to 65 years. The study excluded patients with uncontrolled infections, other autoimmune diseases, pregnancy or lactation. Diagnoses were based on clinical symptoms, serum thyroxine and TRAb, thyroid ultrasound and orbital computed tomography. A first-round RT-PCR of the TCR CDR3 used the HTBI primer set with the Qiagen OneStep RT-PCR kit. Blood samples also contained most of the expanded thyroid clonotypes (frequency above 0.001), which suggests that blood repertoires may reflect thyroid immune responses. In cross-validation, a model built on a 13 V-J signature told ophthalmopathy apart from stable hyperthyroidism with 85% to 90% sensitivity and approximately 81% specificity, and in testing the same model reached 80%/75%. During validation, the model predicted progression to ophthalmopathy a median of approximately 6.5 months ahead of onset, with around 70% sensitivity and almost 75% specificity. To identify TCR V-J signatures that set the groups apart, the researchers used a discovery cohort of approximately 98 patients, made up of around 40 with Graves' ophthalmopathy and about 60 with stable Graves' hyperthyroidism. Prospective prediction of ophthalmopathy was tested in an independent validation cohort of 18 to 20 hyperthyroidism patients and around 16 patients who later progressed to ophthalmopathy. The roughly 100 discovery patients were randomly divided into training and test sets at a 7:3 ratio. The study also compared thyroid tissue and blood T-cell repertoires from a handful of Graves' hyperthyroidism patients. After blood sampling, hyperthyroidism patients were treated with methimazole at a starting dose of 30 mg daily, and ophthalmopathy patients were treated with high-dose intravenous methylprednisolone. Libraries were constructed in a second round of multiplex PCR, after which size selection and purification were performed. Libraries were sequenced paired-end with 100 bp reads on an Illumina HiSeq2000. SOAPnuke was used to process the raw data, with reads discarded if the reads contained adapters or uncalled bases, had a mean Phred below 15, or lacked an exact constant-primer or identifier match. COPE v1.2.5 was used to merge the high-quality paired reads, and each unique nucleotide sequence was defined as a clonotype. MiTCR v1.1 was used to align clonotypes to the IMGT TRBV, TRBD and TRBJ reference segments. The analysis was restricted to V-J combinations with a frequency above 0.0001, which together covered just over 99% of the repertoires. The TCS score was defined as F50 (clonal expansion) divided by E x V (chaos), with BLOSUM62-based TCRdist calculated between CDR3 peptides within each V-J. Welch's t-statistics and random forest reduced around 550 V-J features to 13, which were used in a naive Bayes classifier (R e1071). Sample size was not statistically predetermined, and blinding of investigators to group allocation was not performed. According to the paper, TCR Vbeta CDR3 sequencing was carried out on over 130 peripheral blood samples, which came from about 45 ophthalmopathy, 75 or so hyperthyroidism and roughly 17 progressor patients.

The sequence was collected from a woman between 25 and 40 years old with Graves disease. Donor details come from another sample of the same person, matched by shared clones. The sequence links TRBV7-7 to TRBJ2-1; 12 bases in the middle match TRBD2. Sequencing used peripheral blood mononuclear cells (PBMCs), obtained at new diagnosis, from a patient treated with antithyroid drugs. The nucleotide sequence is TGTGCTAGCAGCCCGGGTAGGCTAGCGGGAGGGCGTGAGCAGTTCTTC. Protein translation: CASSPGRLAGGREQFF.